This paragraph reports one T cell receptor beta chain. What it binds is not known. The V gene's germline CDR1 is LGHNA and CDR2 YNFKEQ. The CDR3 sequence is 15 residues long. V gave up 2 bases and J gave up 5 bases, with 15 bases separating them. The data are from a study of response to subunit inactivated influenza vaccine. From the RT-PCR reads, TCRdb called clonotypes with MiXCR, one entry per CDR3 protein. The table lists about 500,000 distinct CDR3 sequences, approximately 15% of them singletons, with less than 4% in the top ten. Study-wide findings and caveats: Authors proposed each seasonal influenza vaccination draws in few new T cells.

The sample was CD4+ T cells sorted from PBMCs, taken around 25 months after vaccination. The chain uses TRBV4-2 and TRBJ2-5; perhaps D is TRBD1 or TRBD2 (5 bases each). This clonotype originated in a man between 50 and 70 years old who received an inactivated influenza vaccine. CDR3 nucleotides: TGTGCCAGCAGCCAAAGCTCGAGGGGATTGGAGACCCAGTACTTC. Translating gives CASSQSSRGLETQYF.